Many counts were recorded for the clone carrying this TCR beta chain. Its specificity is unknown. This entry is derived from a study of T cell repertoires in cytomegalovirus infection. About the research overall: Well-studied HLA-B-restricted CMV epitopes were used in the study alongside recently identified HLA-C-restricted ones. Both a matching HLA type and CMV infection were indicated by public TCR beta signatures. Findings and caveats of the study: The cumulative frequency of public TCR beta families distinguished individuals who carried CMV together with the relevant HLA. CMV-specific TCR beta clonotypes restricted by HLA-C dominated the ex vivo response.

CDR3 length: 16 residues. Trimming cost V 5 bases and J 2 bases; bases outside gene matches: 6. Germline values: CDR1 SGHTA, CDR2 FQGNSA. Via MiXCR, TCRdb re-called the reads, giving one row per CDR3 protein. This table holds around 300,000 distinct CDR3 sequences, just under 25% found once. This sequence joins TRBV7-2 and TRBJ1-6, with 7 bases fitting TRBD1. The TCR sequence derives from a human donor in good health (CMV status not recorded). Some clones in this sample may be carry-over from other donors' samples. The input for sequencing was cultured PBMCs, taken from culture after CMV antigen stimulation. The CDR3 coding sequence is TGTGCCAGCAGCCCGGGGGACAGTGCCTATAATTCACCCCTCCACTTT. It yields the protein CASSPGDSAYNSPLHF.